This T cell receptor (beta chain) appears in the sequencing data of a study of a mutant IDH1 vaccine in newly diagnosed glioma. Study-level background: The study started vaccination 4-6 weeks after radiotherapy alone, or with temozolomide cycles. Prior therapy was radiotherapy, temozolomide, or both; most received both.

Sequencing was performed with immunoSEQ multiplex PCR; in TCRdb, only in-frame clones are kept and a portion is missing. Here the sample spans about 60,000 clones, less than 85% being singletons. Of note for this clone: As yet, its antigen is unknown.

General study points: A vaccine-induced immune response developed in roughly 93% of the patients. Changes to the top peripheral T cell clonotypes appeared unrelated to pseudoprogression.

The time point was: week 11, during vaccination. Vaccinated patients received 300 ug of mutant IDH1 20-mer peptide per dose, with topical imiquimod. Sequencing was performed on PBMCs, taken from a glioma patient whose treatment included an IDH1 peptide vaccine. The sequence came from a woman between 50 and 59 years old with glioma.

The CDR3 sequence is CASSQSDRGYAGNTIYF. As DNA, the CDR3 is TGCGCCAGCAGCCAAAGCGACAGGGGCTACGCTGGAAACACCATATATTTT. The J gene is TRBJ1-3, the V gene TRBV4-1; 8 bases agree with TRBD1. The CDR3 has 17 amino acids. Germline V CDR1 and CDR2: MGHRA, YSYEKL. J gave up 2 bases and V 2 bases, and 8 bases lay outside the gene matches.